The rows below give T cell receptor beta chains drawn from one sample of a study of response to subunit inactivated influenza vaccine. TCRdb re-called the RT-PCR reads through MiXCR, storing one row per CDR3 protein. The sample yields 150,000 to 200,000 distinct CDR3 sequences, around 12% seen once. These data were likewise used in another study, on T cells expressing NK-cell markers.

This specimen was CD8+ T cells sorted from PBMCs, taken less than 13 days after vaccination. These receptors originate from a man aged 45-65 years who received an inactivated influenza vaccine. CDR3s include the opening cysteine and the closing phenylalanine or tryptophan. Each record gives: V gene, clone size, D gene, J gene, CDR3 protein, CDR3 DNA. A D gene is named only where the DNA matches it firmly. Size is omitted from some rows. Given values are once, few, many or a class for expanded clones.

v_call: TRBV7-2; clone_size: .; d_call: .; j_call: TRBJ2-7; cdr3_aa: CASSSHRAYEQYF; cdr3_nt: TGTGCCAGCAGCTCCCACAGGGCCTACGAGCAGTACTTC
v_call: TRBV19; clone_size: .; d_call: .; j_call: TRBJ1-4; cdr3_aa: CASKPGATNEKLFF; cdr3_nt: TGTGCCAGTAAACCGGGTGCAACTAATGAAAAACTGTTTTTT
v_call: TRBV27; clone_size: .; d_call: .; j_call: TRBJ2-7; cdr3_aa: CASSISGGYEQYF; cdr3_nt: TGTGCCAGCAGTATTAGCGGAGGCTACGAGCAGTACTTC
v_call: TRBV6-1; clone_size: few; d_call: TRBD1; j_call: TRBJ1-2; cdr3_aa: CASSKTGVSGYTF; cdr3_nt: TGTGCCAGCAGTAAAACAGGGGTCTCGGGCTACACCTTC
v_call: TRBV11-2; clone_size: .; d_call: .; j_call: TRBJ2-6; cdr3_aa: CASSPYGYSGANVLTF; cdr3_nt: TGTGCCAGCAGCCCCTATGGGTACTCTGGGGCCAACGTCCTGACTTTC
v_call: TRBV29-1; clone_size: .; d_call: .; j_call: TRBJ2-3; cdr3_aa: CSVGWGVHTDTQYF; cdr3_nt: TGCAGCGTTGGATGGGGGGTTCACACAGATACGCAGTATTTT
v_call: TRBV15; clone_size: once; d_call: .; j_call: TRBJ2-7; cdr3_aa: CATSSARGTGYEQYF; cdr3_nt: TGTGCCACCAGCAGTGCAAGGGGGACCGGCTACGAGCAGTACTTC
v_call: TRBV29-1; clone_size: many; d_call: TRBD1; j_call: TRBJ2-1; cdr3_aa: CSVETTGNQFF; cdr3_nt: TGCAGCGTTGAAACGACAGGGAACCAGTTCTTC
v_call: TRBV6-1; clone_size: .; d_call: TRBD2; j_call: TRBJ2-5; cdr3_aa: CASSGGGFQETQYF; cdr3_nt: TGTGCCAGCAGTGGCGGGGGGTTCCAAGAGACCCAGTACTTC
v_call: TRBV7-2; clone_size: medium-sized; d_call: .; j_call: TRBJ2-5; cdr3_aa: CASSLNPFQETQYF; cdr3_nt: TGTGCCAGCAGCTTGAACCCGTTCCAAGAGACCCAGTACTTC
v_call: TRBV6-5; clone_size: few; d_call: .; j_call: TRBJ2-1; cdr3_aa: CASSFGQSYNEQFF; cdr3_nt: TGTGCCAGCAGTTTTGGACAGAGCTACAATGAGCAGTTCTTC
v_call: TRBV4-2; clone_size: few; d_call: TRBD2; j_call: TRBJ2-2; cdr3_aa: CASSGAGAVGELFF; cdr3_nt: TGTGCCAGCAGCGGAGCGGGGGCGGTCGGGGAGCTGTTTTTT
v_call: TRBV27; clone_size: few; d_call: TRBD2; j_call: TRBJ2-7; cdr3_aa: CASSLLAGGADYEQYF; cdr3_nt: TGTGCCAGCAGTTTGCTAGCGGGGGGGGCGGACTACGAGCAGTACTTC
v_call: TRBV4-1; clone_size: few; d_call: .; j_call: TRBJ2-2; cdr3_aa: CASSPPSNTGELFF; cdr3_nt: TGCGCCAGTTCTCCCCCCTCCAACACCGGGGAGCTGTTTTTT
v_call: TRBV28; clone_size: few; d_call: .; j_call: TRBJ2-2; cdr3_aa: CASSFVSGELFF; cdr3_nt: TGTGCCAGCAGTTTCGTGTCCGGGGAGCTGTTTTTT